Here is one TCR beta chain with its context. Its antigen is as yet unknown. The data belong to a study of CD4+ T cells in melanoma. Regarding the study as a whole: Diverse differentiation states were reported for melanoma neoantigen-specific CD4+ T cells. CD8+ T cell, macrophage and B cell function reportedly correlated with neoantigen-specific CD4+ T cells.

The CDR3 is 13 residues long. Germline loops: CDR1 ENHRY, CDR2 SYGVKD. Deletions cut 8 bases from V and 3 bases from J, with 13 bases between. Generated by immunoSEQ multiplex PCR, the TCRdb table keeps only in-frame clones and is missing some. The sample has roughly 50,000 clones; about 91% are singletons. V usage is TRBV10-3 and J usage is TRBJ1-1, with D perhaps TRBD1 (5 bases). This receptor was obtained from a human donor with melanoma. Sequencing input: peripheral blood. CDR3 nucleotide sequence: TGTGCCATCTCGAGGGGCGCATACACTGAAGCTTTCTTT. As protein: CAISRGAYTEAFF.